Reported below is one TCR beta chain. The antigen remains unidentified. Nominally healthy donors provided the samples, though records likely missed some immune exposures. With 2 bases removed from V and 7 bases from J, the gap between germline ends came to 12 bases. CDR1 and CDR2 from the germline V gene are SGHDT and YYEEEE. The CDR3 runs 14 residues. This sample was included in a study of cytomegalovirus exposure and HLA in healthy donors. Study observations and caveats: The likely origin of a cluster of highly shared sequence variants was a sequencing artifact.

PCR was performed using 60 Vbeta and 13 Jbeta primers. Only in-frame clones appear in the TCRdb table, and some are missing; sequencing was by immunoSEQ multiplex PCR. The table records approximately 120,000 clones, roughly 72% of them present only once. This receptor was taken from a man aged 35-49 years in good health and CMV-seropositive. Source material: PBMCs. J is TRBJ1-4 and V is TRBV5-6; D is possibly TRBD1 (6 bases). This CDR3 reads CASSFNQGSEKLFF. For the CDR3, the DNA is TGTGCCAGCAGCTTTAATCAGGGGAGTGAAAAACTGTTTTTT.